Listed below are T cell receptor beta chains from one sample, sequenced in a study of OX40 agonist ivuxolimab in advanced cancers. Profiled with immunoSEQ multiplex PCR; TCRdb holds only in-frame clones, not every one. The sample contains about 99,000 clones, around nine tenths of which appear only once. The sequenced sample was CD4+ or CD8+ T cells sorted from blood, obtained in a trial of the OX40 agonist ivuxolimab. These receptors were taken from an adult with an advanced solid tumor such as melanoma, head and neck, liver or kidney cancer. The conserved cysteine and the conserved F or W are not part of the CDR3 here.

TRBV27 | ASRSLAGLSYEQY
TRBV5-1 | ASSFGGLASQETQY
TRBV4-2 | ASSQGASGKETQY
TRBV4-3 | ASSQDHGNTEAF
TRBV7-2 | ASSLDRFRDTQY
TRBV6-1 | ASSEAPGARGYT
TRBV7-2 | ASSRDLFPRSNQPQH
TRBV7-9 | ASSLVTLGTRHNEQF
TRBV7-2 | ASSRSRSGEKLF
TRBV18 | ASSPLGSGLSGANVLT
TRBV2 | ASGLFSTDTQY
TRBV19 | ASTPWTPTNYGYT
TRBV5-1 | ASSRVGTSGNEQF
TRBV9 | ASSVRGSQETQY
TRBV11-2 | ASSLGYGNSGNTIY
TRBV19 | ASKGPGSYNEQF
TRBV9 | ASSVDPSGKGNEQF
TRBV7-6 | ASSAGLAGGEQY
TRBV23-1 | ASSQDRVYSGELF
TRBV6-5 | ASSYRVIQETQY
TRBV7-9 | ASSLTSGSGDTQY
TRBV5-8 | ASSPRDSPYEQY
TRBV7-8 | ASSLAGQTSTDTQY
TRBV4-2 | ASSQADRQSYNEQF
TRBV19 | ASSIVGQGLKDTQY
TRBV28 | ASRIKLDRVNTEAF
TRBV28 | ASRQNLRESSYEQY
TRBV18 | ASSTGLAGIEQF
TRBV7-9 | ASSLGAGMNTEAF
TRBV28 | ASRGGYEQY